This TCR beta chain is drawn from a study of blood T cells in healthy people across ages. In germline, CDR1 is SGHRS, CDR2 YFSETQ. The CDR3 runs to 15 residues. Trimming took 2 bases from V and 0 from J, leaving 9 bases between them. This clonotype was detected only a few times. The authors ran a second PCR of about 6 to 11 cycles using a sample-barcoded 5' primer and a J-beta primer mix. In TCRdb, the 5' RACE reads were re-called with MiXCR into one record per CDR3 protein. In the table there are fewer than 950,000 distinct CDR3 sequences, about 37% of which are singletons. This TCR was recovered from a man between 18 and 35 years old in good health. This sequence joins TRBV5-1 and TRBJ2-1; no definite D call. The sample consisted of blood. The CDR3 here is CASSLSFSSYNEQFF. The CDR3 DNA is TGCGCCAGCAGCTTATCATTTAGCTCCTACAATGAGCAGTTCTTC.